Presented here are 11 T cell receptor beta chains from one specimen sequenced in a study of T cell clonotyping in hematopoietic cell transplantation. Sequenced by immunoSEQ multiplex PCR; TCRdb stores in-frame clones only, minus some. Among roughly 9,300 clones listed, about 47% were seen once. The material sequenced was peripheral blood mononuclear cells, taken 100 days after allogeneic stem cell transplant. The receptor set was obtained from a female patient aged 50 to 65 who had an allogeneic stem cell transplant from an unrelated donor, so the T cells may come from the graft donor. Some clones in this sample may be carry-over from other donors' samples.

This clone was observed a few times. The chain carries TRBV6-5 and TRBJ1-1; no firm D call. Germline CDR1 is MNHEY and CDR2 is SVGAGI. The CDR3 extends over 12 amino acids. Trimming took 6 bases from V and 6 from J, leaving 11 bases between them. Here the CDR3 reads CASREGVSEAFF. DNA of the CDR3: TGTGCCAGCAGGGAAGGAGTCTCTGAAGCTTTCTTT.

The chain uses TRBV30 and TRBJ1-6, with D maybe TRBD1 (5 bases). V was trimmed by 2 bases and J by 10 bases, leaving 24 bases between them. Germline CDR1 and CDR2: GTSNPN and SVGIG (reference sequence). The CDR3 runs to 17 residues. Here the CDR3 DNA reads TGTGCCTGGAGTTCCCTCCGGGGACCAAGAGGAGGATCACCCCTCCACTTT. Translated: CAWSSLRGPRGGSPLHF.

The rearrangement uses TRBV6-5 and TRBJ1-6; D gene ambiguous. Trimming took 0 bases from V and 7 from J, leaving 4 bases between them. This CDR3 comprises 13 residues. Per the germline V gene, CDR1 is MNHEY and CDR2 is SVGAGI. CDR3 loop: CASSYSYNSPLHF. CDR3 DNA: TGTGCCAGCAGTTACTCGTACAATTCACCCCTCCACTTT.

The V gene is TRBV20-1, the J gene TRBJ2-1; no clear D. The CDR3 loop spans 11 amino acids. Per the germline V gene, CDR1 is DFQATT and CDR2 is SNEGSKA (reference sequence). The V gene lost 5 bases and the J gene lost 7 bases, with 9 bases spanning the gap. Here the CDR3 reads CSAPVGNEQFF. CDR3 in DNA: TGCAGTGCTCCCGTTGGAAATGAGCAGTTCTTC.

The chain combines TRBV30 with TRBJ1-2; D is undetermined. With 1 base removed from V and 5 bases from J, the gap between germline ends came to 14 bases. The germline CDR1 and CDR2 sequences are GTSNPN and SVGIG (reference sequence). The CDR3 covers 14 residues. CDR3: CAWSGVGPAYGYTF. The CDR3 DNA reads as TGTGCCTGGAGTGGAGTCGGACCCGCGTATGGCTACACCTTC.

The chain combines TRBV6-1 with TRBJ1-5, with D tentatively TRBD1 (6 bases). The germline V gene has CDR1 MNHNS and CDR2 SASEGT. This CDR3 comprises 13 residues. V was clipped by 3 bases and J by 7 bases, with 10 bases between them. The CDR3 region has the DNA TGTGCCAGCAGTGAGGGGGCGTTCCAGCCCCAGCATTTT. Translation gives CASSEGAFQPQHF.

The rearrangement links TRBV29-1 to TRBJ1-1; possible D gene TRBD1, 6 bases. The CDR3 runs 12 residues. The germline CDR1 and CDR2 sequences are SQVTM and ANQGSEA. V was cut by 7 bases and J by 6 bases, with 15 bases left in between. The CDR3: CSGEQGMAEAFF. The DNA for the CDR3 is TGCAGCGGGGAACAGGGTATGGCTGAAGCTTTCTTT.

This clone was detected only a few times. The CDR3 spells CASSQDPENREFF. Written as DNA, the CDR3 is TGCGCCAGCAGCCAAGACCCCGAGAACAGGGAATTCTTT. The chain is built from TRBV4-3 and TRBJ1-1; D is possibly TRBD1 (6 bases). The germline V gene has CDR1 LGHNA and CDR2 YSLEER. V lost 0 bases to trimming and J lost 14 bases, with 16 bases between them. There are 13 residues in the CDR3.

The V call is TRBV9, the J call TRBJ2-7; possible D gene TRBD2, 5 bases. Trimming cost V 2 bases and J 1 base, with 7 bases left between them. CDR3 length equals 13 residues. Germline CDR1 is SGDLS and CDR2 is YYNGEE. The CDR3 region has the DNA TGTGCCAGCAGCGTTACTAGTTCCTACGAGCAGTACTTC. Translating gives CASSVTSSYEQYF.

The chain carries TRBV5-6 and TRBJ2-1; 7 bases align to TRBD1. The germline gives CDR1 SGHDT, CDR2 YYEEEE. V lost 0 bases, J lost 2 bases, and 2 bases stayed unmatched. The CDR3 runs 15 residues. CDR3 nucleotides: TGTGCCAGCAGCTTGGGTGACAGGGCCTACAATGAGCAGTTCTTC. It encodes CASSLGDRAYNEQFF. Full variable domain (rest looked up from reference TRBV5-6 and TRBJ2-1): DAGVTQSPTHLIKTRGQQVTLRCSPKSGHDTVSWYQQALGQGPQFIFQYYEEEERQRGNFPDRFSGHQFPNYSSELNVNALLLGDSALYLCASSLGDRAYNEQFFGPGTRLTVL.

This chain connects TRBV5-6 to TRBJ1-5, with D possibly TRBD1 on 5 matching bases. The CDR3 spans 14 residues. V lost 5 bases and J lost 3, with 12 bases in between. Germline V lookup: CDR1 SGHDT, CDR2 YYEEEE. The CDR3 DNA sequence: TGTGCCAGCAGGTCCTGGGGGTCCAATCAGCCCCAGCATTTT. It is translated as CASRSWGSNQPQHF.